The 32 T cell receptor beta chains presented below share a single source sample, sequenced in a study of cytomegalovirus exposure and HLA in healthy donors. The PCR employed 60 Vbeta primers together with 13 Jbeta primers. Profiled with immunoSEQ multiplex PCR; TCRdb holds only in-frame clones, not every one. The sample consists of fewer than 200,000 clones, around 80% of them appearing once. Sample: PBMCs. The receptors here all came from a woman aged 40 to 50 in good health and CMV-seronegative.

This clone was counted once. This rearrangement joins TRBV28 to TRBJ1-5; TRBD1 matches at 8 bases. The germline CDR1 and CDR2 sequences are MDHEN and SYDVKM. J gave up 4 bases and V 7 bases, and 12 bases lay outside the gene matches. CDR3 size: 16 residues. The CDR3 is CASNPTGGSRNQPQHF. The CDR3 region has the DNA TGTGCCAGCAACCCCACAGGGGGTTCACGGAATCAGCCCCAGCATTTT.

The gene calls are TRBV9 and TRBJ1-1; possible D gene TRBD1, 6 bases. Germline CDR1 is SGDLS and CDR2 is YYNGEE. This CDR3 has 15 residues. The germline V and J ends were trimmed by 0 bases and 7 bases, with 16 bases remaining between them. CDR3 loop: CASSVDPHQGSEAFF. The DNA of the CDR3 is TGTGCCAGCAGCGTAGATCCACACCAGGGGAGTGAAGCTTTCTTT. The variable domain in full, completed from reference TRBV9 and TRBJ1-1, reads DSGVTQTPKHLITATGQRVTLRCSPRSGDLSVYWYQQSLDQGLQFLIQYYNGEERAKGNILERFSAQQFPDLHSELNLSSLELGDSALYFCASSVDPHQGSEAFFGQGTRLTVV.

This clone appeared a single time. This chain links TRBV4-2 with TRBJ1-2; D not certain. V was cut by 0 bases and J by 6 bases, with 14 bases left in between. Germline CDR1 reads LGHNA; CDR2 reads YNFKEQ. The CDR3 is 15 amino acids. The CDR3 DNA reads TGTGCCAGCAGCCAAGAATTCGAGGGAACGAATGGCTACACCTTC. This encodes CASSQEFEGTNGYTF.

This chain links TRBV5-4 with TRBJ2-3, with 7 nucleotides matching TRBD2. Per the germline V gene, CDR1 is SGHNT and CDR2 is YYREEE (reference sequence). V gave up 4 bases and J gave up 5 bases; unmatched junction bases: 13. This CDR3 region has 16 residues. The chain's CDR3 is CASSLGASGRVDTQYF. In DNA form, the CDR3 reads TGTGCCAGCAGCCTGGGAGCTAGCGGCCGGGTAGATACGCAGTATTTT. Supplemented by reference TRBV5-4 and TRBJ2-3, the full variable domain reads ETGVTQSPTHLIKTRGQQVTLRCSSQSGHNTVSWYQQALGQGPQFIFQYYREEENGRGNFPPRFSGLQFPNYSSELNVNALELDDSALYLCASSLGASGRVDTQYFGPGTRLTVL.

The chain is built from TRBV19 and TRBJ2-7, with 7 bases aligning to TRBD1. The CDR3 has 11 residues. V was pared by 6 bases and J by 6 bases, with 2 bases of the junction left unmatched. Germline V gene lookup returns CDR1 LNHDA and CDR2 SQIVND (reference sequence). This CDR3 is CASSDRAEQYF. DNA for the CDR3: TGTGCCAGTAGCGACAGGGCCGAGCAGTACTTC.

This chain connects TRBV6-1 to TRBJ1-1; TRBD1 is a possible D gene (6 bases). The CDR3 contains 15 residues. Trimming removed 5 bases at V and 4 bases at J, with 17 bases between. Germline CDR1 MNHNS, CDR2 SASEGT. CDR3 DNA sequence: TGTGCCAGCAGTACCCGGGACACCTTGCTCACTGAAGCTTTCTTT. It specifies CASSTRDTLLTEAFF.

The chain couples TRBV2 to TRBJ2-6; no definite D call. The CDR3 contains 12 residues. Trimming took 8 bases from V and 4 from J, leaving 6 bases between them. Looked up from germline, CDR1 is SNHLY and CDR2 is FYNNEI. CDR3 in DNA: TGTGCCAGCCGGTCCGGGGCCAACGTCCTGACTTTC. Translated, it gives CASRSGANVLTF.

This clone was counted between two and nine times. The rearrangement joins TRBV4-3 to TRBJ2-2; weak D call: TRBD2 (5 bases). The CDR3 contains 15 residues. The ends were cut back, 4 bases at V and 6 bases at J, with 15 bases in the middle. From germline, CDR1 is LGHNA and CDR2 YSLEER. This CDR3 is CASSLEAGKAGELFF. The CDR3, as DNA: TGCGCCAGCAGCCTAGAGGCGGGTAAAGCCGGGGAGCTGTTTTTT.

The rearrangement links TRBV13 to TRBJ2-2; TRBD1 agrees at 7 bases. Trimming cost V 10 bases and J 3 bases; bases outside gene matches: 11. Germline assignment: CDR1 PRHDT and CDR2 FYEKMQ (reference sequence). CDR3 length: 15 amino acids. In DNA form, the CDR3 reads TGTGCCACTGGGGACACAGGGGCCGACACCGGGGAGCTGTTTTTT. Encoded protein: CATGDTGADTGELFF.

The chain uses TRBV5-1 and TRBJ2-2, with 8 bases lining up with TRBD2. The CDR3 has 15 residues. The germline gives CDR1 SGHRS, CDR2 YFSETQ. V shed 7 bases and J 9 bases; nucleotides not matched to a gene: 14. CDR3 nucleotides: TGCGCCAGCGAGGTACGGGAGGGACGGCCCCGGGAGCTGTTTTTT. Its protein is CASEVREGRPRELFF. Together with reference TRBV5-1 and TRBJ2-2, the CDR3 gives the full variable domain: KAGVTQTPRYLIKTRGQQVTLSCSPISGHRSVSWYQQTPGQGLQFLFEYFSETQRNKGNFPGRFSGRQFSNSRSEMNVSTLELGDSALYLCASEVREGRPRELFFGEGSRLTVL.

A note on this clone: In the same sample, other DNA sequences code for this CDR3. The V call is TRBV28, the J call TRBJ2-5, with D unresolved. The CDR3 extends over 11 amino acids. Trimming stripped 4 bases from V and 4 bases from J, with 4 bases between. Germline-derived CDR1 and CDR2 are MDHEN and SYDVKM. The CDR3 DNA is TGTGCCAGCAGTTCCCGAGAGACCCAGTACTTC. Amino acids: CASSSRETQYF.

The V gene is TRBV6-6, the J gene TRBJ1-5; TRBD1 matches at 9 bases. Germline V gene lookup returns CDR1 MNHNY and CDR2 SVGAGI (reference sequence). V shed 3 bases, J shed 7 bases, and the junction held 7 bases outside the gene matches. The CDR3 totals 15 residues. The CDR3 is CASSYIGTGPQPQHF. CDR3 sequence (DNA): TGTGCCAGCAGTTATATTGGGACAGGGCCCCAGCCCCAGCATTTT.

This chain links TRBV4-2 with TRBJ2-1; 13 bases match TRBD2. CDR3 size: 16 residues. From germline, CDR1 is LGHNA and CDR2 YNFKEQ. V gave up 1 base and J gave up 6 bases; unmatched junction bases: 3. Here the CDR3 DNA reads TGTGCCAGCAGCCAAGTGGGACTAGCGGGGACCAATGAGCAGTTCTTC. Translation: CASSQVGLAGTNEQFF.

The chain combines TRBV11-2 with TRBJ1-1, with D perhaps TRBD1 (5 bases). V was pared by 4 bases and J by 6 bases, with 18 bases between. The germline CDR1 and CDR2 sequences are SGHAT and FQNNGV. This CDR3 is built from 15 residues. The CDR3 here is CASSSRFGGVAEAFF. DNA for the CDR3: TGTGCCAGCAGCTCCCGTTTTGGGGGGGTAGCTGAAGCTTTCTTT.

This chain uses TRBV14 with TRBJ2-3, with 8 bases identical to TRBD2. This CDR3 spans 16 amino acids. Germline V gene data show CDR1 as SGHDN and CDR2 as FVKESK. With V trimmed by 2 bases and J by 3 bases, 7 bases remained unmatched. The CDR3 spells CASSQFRGLATDTQYF. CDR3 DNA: TGTGCCAGCAGCCAATTTCGAGGACTAGCAACAGATACGCAGTATTTT.

CDR3 residues: CASSFSVNTEAFF. Written as DNA, the CDR3 is TGTGCCAGCAGCTTCTCTGTGAACACTGAAGCTTTCTTT. The V gene is TRBV7-8, the J gene TRBJ1-1; no clear D. Trimming removed 3 bases at V and 0 bases at J, with 5 bases between. This CDR3 has 13 amino acids. Germline CDR1 is SGHVS and CDR2 is FQNEAQ.

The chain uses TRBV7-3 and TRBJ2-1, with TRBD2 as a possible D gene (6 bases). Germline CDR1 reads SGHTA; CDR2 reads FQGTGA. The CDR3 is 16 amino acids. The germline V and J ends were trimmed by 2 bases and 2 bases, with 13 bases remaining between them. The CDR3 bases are TGTGCCAGCAGCTTAGAGAGTAGCGGAGCCTACAATGAGCAGTTCTTC. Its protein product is CASSLESSGAYNEQFF.

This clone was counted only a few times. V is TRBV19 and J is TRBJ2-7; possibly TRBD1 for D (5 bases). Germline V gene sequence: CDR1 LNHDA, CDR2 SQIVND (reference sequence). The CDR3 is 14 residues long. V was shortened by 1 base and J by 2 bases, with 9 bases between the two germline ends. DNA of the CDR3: TGTGCCAGTAGTATAGTGGCAGGGACCTACGAGCAGTACTTC. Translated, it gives CASSIVAGTYEQYF.

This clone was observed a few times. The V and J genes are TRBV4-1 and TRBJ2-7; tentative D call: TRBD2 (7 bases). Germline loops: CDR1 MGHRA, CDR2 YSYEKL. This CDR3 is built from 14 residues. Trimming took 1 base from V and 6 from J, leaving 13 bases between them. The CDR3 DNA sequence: TGCGCCAGCAGCCAAGCGGGGGGCGTCCCCGAGCAGTACTTC. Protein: CASSQAGGVPEQYF.

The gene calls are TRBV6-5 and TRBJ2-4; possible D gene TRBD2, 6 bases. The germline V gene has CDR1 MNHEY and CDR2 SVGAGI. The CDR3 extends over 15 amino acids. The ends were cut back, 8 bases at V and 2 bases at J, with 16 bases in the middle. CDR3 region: CASESGRSTKNIQYF. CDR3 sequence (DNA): TGTGCCAGCGAAAGCGGGCGCTCGACCAAAAACATTCAGTACTTC.

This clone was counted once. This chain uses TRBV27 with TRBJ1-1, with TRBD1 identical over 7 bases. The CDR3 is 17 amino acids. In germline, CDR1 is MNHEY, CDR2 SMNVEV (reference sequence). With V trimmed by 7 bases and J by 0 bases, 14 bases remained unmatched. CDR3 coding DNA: TGTGCCAGCAAGGGCCCCGCTCGACAGGGCATGAACACTGAAGCTTTCTTT. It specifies CASKGPARQGMNTEAFF.

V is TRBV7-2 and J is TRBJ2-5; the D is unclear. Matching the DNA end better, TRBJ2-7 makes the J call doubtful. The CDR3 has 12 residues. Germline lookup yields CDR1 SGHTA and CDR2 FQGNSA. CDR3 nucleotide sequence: TGTGCCAGCAGCTTAGGTTATCACGAGCAGTACTTC. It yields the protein CASSLGYHEQYF.

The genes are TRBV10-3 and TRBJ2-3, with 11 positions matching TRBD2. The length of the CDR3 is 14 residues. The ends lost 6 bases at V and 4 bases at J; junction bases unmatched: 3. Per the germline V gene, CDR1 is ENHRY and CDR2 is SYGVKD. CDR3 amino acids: CAIRASGGPDTQYF. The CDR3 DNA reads TGTGCCATCAGGGCTAGCGGGGGGCCAGATACGCAGTATTTT.

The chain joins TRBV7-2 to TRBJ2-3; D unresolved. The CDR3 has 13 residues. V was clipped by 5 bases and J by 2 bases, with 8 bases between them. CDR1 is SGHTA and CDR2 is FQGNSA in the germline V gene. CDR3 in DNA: TGTGCCAGCAGCCCGGCGGCCACAGATACGCAGTATTTT. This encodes CASSPAATDTQYF.

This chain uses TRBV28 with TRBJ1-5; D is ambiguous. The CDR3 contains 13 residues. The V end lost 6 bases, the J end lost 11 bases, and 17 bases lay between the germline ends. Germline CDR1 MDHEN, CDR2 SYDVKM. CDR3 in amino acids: CASRTGSPGAQHF. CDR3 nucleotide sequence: TGTGCCAGCAGGACCGGGAGCCCAGGCGCCCAGCATTTT. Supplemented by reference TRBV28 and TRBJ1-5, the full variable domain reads DVKVTQSSRYLVKRTGEKVFLECVQDMDHENMFWYRQDPGLGLRLIYFSYDVKMKEKGDIPEGYSVSREKKERFSLILESASTNQTSMYLCASRTGSPGAQHFGDGTRLSIL.

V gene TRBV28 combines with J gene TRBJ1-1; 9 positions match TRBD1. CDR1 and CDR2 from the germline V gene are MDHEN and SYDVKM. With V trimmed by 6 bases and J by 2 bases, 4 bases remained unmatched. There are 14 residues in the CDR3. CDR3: CASRTGGLNTEAFF. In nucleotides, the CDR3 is TGTGCCAGCAGGACAGGGGGACTAAACACTGAAGCTTTCTTT. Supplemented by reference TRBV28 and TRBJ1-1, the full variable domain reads DVKVTQSSRYLVKRTGEKVFLECVQDMDHENMFWYRQDPGLGLRLIYFSYDVKMKEKGDIPEGYSVSREKKERFSLILESASTNQTSMYLCASRTGGLNTEAFFGQGTRLTVV.

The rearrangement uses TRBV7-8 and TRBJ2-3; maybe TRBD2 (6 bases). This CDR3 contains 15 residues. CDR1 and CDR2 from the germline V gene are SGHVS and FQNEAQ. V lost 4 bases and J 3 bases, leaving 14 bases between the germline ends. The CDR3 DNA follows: TGTGCCAGCAGCTACGGGGGTCCCAGGACAGATACGCAGTATTTT. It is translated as CASSYGGPRTDTQYF.

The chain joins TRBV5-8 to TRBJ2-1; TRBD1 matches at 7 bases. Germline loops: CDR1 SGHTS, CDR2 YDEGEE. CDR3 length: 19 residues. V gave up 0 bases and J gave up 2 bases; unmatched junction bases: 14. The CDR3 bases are TGTGCCAGCAGCTTGGGGATCTCAGGGGGTTTTCTCCCCTACAATGAGCAGTTCTTC. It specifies CASSLGISGGFLPYNEQFF.

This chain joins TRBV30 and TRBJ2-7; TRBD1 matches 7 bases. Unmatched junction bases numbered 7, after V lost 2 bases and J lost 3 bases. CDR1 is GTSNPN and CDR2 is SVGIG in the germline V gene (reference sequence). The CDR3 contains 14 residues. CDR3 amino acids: CAWSSGTVHYEQYF. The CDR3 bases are TGTGCCTGGAGTTCTGGGACAGTTCACTACGAGCAGTACTTC.

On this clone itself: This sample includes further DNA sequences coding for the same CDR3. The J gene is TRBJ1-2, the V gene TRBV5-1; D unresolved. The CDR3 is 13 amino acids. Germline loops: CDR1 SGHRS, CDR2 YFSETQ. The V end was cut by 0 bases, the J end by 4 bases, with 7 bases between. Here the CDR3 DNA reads TGCGCCAGCAGCTTGGGAGACTCCTATGGCTACACCTTC. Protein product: CASSLGDSYGYTF.

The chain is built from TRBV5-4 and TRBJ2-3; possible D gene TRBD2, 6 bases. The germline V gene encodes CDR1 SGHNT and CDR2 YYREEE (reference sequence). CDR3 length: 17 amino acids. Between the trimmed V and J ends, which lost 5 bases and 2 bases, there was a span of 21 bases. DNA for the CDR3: TGTGCCAGCAGACCTGACGGGGGTCTAGGGACCACAGATACGCAGTATTTT. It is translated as CASRPDGGLGTTDTQYF.

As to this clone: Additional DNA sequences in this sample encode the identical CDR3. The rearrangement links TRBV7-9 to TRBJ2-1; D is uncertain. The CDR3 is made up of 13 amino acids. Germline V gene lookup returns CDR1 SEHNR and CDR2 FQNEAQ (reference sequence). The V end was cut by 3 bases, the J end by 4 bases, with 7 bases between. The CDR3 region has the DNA TGTGCCAGCAGCTTGGTTAGTTACAATGAGCAGTTCTTC. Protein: CASSLVSYNEQFF.